These 8 T cell receptor beta chains were sequenced from one sample in a study of shared clonotypes between healthy human individuals. Only in-frame clones appear in the TCRdb table, and some are missing; sequencing was by immunoSEQ multiplex PCR. The sample yields roughly 2,300,000 clones, around 90% seen once. Source material: naive CD4+ T cells from PBMCs. Subset reported: CD45RA+ positively selected. The receptors were sampled from a man younger than 30 in good health. Some clones in this sample may be carry-over from other donors' samples.

This clone has just one count. J is TRBJ2-2 and V is TRBV11-3, with D hard to call. V was cut by 3 bases and J by 6 bases, with 11 bases left in between. This CDR3 spans 14 amino acids. Germline loops: CDR1 SGHNT, CDR2 YENEEA. The CDR3 nucleotides read TGTGCCAGCAGCTTGCCCACTCCGGCCGGGGAGCTGTTTTTT. Amino acid sequence: CASSLPTPAGELFF.

V and J are TRBV5-1 and TRBJ2-2; 11 nucleotides agree with TRBD2. V lost 2 bases, J lost 2 bases, and 2 bases stayed unmatched. Germline CDR1 and CDR2: SGHRS and YFSETQ. The CDR3 length is 16 residues. The CDR3 sequence is CASSFTSGGNTGELFF. The CDR3, as DNA: TGCGCCAGCAGCTTCACTAGCGGGGGAAACACCGGGGAGCTGTTTTTT.

V usage is TRBV28 and J usage is TRBJ1-2; D may be TRBD1 (6 bases). Trimming cost V 7 bases and J 6 bases, with 15 bases left between them. In germline, CDR1 is MDHEN, CDR2 SYDVKM. This CDR3 spans 13 amino acids. The CDR3 spells CASTSGVGNGYTF. The CDR3 bases are TGTGCCAGCACCTCAGGGGTAGGTAATGGCTACACCTTC.

The chain links TRBV7-2 to TRBJ2-7; 10 nucleotides line up with TRBD1. The junction had 11 bases not matched to a gene; V was cut back by 5 bases and J by 4 bases. This CDR3 spans 16 amino acids. Germline V gene sequence: CDR1 SGHTA, CDR2 FQGNSA. The CDR3 is CASSPDWTGGQYEQYF. CDR3 nucleotides: TGTGCCAGCAGCCCGGATTGGACAGGGGGTCAGTACGAGCAGTACTTC.

The gene calls are TRBV5-1 and TRBJ2-2; 8 nucleotides line up with TRBD1. The CDR3 sequence is 18 residues long. The germline V gene has CDR1 SGHRS and CDR2 YFSETQ. V shed 1 base, J shed 0 bases, and the junction held 8 bases outside the gene matches. The CDR3 DNA reads as TGCGCCAGCAGCTTGTTAGGGCCAGGGGGCGCGAACACCGGGGAGCTGTTTTTT. This encodes CASSLLGPGGANTGELFF.

This chain uses TRBV30 with TRBJ2-7; no firm D call. This CDR3 is 11 amino acids long. CDR1 and CDR2 from the germline V gene are GTSNPN and SVGIG (reference sequence). Trimming stripped 0 bases from V and 6 bases from J, with 6 bases between. CDR3 bases: TGTGCCTGGAGTGTAAACGCCGAGCAGTACTTC. Protein sequence: CAWSVNAEQYF.

The chain links TRBV6-5 to TRBJ1-4, with unresolved D. CDR1 is MNHEY and CDR2 is SVGAGI in the germline V gene. This CDR3 is 13 amino acids long. V lost 4 bases to trimming and J lost 4 bases, with 7 bases between them. The CDR3 loop reads CASSSQHNEKLFF. The CDR3 DNA follows: TGTGCCAGCAGTTCCCAACATAATGAAAAACTGTTTTTT.

The gene calls are TRBV6-5 and TRBJ1-2; no definite D call. Trimming pared 6 bases from V and 1 base from J, leaving 12 bases between. In germline, CDR1 is MNHEY, CDR2 SVGAGI. The CDR3 covers 14 residues. As DNA, the CDR3 is TGTGCCAGCAGCCCCGGGGATCATAACTATGGCTACACCTTC. Translated, it gives CASSPGDHNYGYTF.